These 27 T cell receptor beta chains came from one sample sequenced in a study of T-cell reconstitution after alpha-beta-depleted transplantation in children. Unique molecular identifiers were used to barcode this TCRbeta library. One entry per CDR3 protein, called by TCRdb with MiXCR from the PCR reads. The table shows 250,000 to 300,000 distinct CDR3 sequences, with around 10% occurring only once. The specimen was PBMCs, collected before TCRalphabeta/CD19-depleted stem cell transplant. The receptors derive from a boy younger than two with acute myeloid leukemia, due to receive a stem cell transplant.

This clonotype was seen repeatedly, ten times or more. The chain couples TRBV27 to TRBJ2-3; D is perhaps TRBD1 or TRBD2 (5 bases each). This CDR3 region has 14 residues. The germline V and J ends were trimmed by 3 bases and 0 bases, with 7 bases remaining between them. CDR1 is MNHEY and CDR2 is SMNVEV in the germline V gene (reference sequence). CDR3 in DNA: TGTGCCAGCAGTTTGGGGGAGAGCACAGATACGCAGTATTTT. Translating gives CASSLGESTDTQYF.

In its sample, this clonotype was seen many times. The CDR3 region has the DNA TGTGCCACCGCTCAGCACACCGGGGAGCTGTTTTTT. Protein product: CATAQHTGELFF. This chain uses TRBV15 with TRBJ2-2; no definite D call. CDR1 is LNHNV, CDR2 YYDKDF, per germline (reference sequence). The germline V and J ends were trimmed by 8 bases and 3 bases, with 7 bases remaining between them. The CDR3 runs to 12 residues.

This clonotype was found many times. V and J are TRBV28 and TRBJ1-5; TRBD1 might be the D (6 bases). Trimming pared 5 bases from V and 6 bases from J, leaving 14 bases between. CDR1 MDHEN and CDR2 SYDVKM come from the germline V gene. This CDR3 spans 14 amino acids. CDR3 amino acids: CASSIVRGTQPQHF. CDR3 sequence (DNA): TGTGCCAGCAGTATCGTGAGGGGGACTCAGCCCCAGCATTTT.

The CDR3 bases are TGTGCCATCAGGGACAGTACCTCAGGGGTCGAGCAGTACTTC. The encoded protein is CAIRDSTSGVEQYF. The rearrangement joins TRBV10-3 to TRBJ2-7; the D gene is possibly TRBD1 (6 bases). Germline CDR1 reads ENHRY; CDR2 reads SYGVKD. The V and J ends lost 6 bases and 6 bases respectively, with 18 bases between them. The CDR3 spans 14 residues.

This sequence joins TRBV20-1 and TRBJ1-5; the D gene is possibly TRBD1 (5 bases). Germline loops: CDR1 DFQATT, CDR2 SNEGSKA (reference sequence). This CDR3 spans 14 amino acids. V lost 6 bases, J lost 2 bases, and 14 bases lay in between. CDR3 DNA sequence: TGCAGTGCCTTACCCATACAGGGCAATCAGCCCCAGCATTTT. It is translated as CSALPIQGNQPQHF.

As regards this clonotype: A read error may explain this, as a much larger clone is one base away. The J gene is TRBJ2-2, the V gene TRBV4-3; no firm D call. The length of the CDR3 is 14 residues. The germline V gene has CDR1 LGHNA and CDR2 YSLEER. The CDR3 protein is CAGSQAERAGELFF. The CDR3, as DNA: TGCGCCGGCAGCCAAGCTGAGCGTGCCGGGGAGCTGTTTTTT.

This clonotype was picked up a small number of times. V and J are TRBV7-8 and TRBJ1-5; TRBD1 agrees at 8 bases. With V trimmed by 5 bases and J by 7 bases, 10 bases remained unmatched. Per the germline V gene, CDR1 is SGHVS and CDR2 is FQNEAQ. The CDR3 is 15 residues long. The chain's CDR3 is CASSHNRGWGQPQHF. The CDR3 DNA reads TGTGCCAGCAGCCATAACAGGGGGTGGGGACAGCCCCAGCATTTT. Full variable domain (remainder filled in from reference TRBV7-8 and TRBJ1-5): GAGVSQSPRYKVAKRGQDVALRCDPISGHVSLFWYQQALGQGPEFLTYFQNEAQLDKSGLPSDRFFAERPEGSVSTLKIQRTQQEDSAVYLCASSHNRGWGQPQHFGDGTRLSIL.

This clonotype has a count of ten or more. The chain recombines TRBV7-9 with TRBJ2-1, with TRBD1 matching 8 bases. J was trimmed by 5 bases and V by 4 bases; bases with no gene match: 7. The CDR3 extends over 15 amino acids. Germline V gives CDR1 SEHNR, CDR2 FQNEAQ (reference sequence). The CDR3 nucleotides are TGTGCCAGCAGCTCGGACAGGGAAGCCCACAATGAGCAGTTCTTC. Translated: CASSSDREAHNEQFF.

The genes are TRBV9 and TRBJ2-7; 9 bases agree with TRBD1. Unmatched junction bases numbered 8, after V lost 3 bases and J lost 1 base. The length of the CDR3 is 16 residues. CDR1 is SGDLS and CDR2 is YYNGEE in the germline V gene. The CDR3 sequence is CASSAGTGQPSYEQYF. DNA of the CDR3: TGTGCCAGCAGCGCCGGGACAGGGCAACCTTCCTACGAGCAGTACTTC.

Many counts were recorded for this clonotype. DNA for the CDR3: TGTGCCAGCAGTTTACGGACAGATCTCTCTTTGGAGCAGTACTTC. The encoded protein is CASSLRTDLSLEQYF. The V call is TRBV28, the J call TRBJ2-7; maybe TRBD1 (6 bases). V lost 2 bases, J lost 7 bases, and 18 bases lay in between. The CDR3 loop spans 15 amino acids. The germline CDR1 and CDR2 sequences are MDHEN and SYDVKM.

This clonotype appeared many times. The V and J genes are TRBV7-2 and TRBJ2-2, with D hard to call. The CDR3 is 13 residues long. Germline CDR1 SGHTA, CDR2 FQGNSA. Trimming stripped 3 bases from V and 4 bases from J, with 6 bases between. The CDR3 sequence: CASSFPFTGELFF. Here the CDR3 DNA reads TGTGCCAGCAGCTTCCCTTTCACCGGGGAGCTGTTTTTT.

The chain combines TRBV5-1 with TRBJ2-4, with a weak D call TRBD2 (6 bases). The CDR3 extends over 18 amino acids. Per the germline V gene, CDR1 is SGHRS and CDR2 is YFSETQ. V was trimmed by 1 base and J by 0 bases, leaving 17 bases between them. The CDR3 sequence is CASSLFGSGEIAKNIQYF. The DNA for the CDR3 is TGCGCCAGCAGCTTGTTCGGGAGCGGAGAGATAGCCAAAAACATTCAGTACTTC.

V is TRBV10-3 and J is TRBJ2-7; 10 bases line up with TRBD1. V trimming: 6 bases; J trimming: 3 bases; junction bases outside the gene matches: 5. CDR1 and CDR2 (germline): ENHRY, SYGVKD. The CDR3 covers 14 residues. The CDR3 is CAIRGDRGNYEQYF. CDR3 coding DNA: TGTGCCATCAGAGGGGACAGGGGAAACTACGAGCAGTACTTC.

This clonotype has ten or more counts. The J gene is TRBJ1-2, the V gene TRBV28; TRBD1 matches at 7 bases. The CDR3 is 14 amino acids. Germline lookup yields CDR1 MDHEN and CDR2 SYDVKM. Germline trimming cut 2 bases from V and 4 bases from J; bases unmatched to any gene: 4. In nucleotides, the CDR3 is TGTGCCAGCAGTTTAGTCGACAGGGTCTATGGCTACACCTTC. Translation gives CASSLVDRVYGYTF.

This clonotype was detected a few times. This chain connects TRBV9 to TRBJ2-2, with TRBD2 matching 8 bases. The junction had 5 bases not matched to a gene; V was cut back by 0 bases and J by 1 base. The CDR3 extends over 17 amino acids. Germline V gene sequence: CDR1 SGDLS, CDR2 YYNGEE. CDR3 bases: TGTGCCAGCAGCGTAGCAGCGGGAGCCTTGAACACCGGGGAGCTGTTTTTT. Its translation is CASSVAAGALNTGELFF.

Many counts were recorded for this clonotype. This sequence joins TRBV5-1 and TRBJ2-2; TRBD1 matches at 8 bases. The trim removed 5 bases at V and 2 bases at J, leaving 8 bases unmatched. This CDR3 is built from 16 residues. Germline assignment: CDR1 SGHRS and CDR2 YFSETQ. CDR3: CASSFGAGGNTGELFF. The DNA of the CDR3 is TGCGCCAGCAGTTTCGGTGCAGGGGGCAACACCGGGGAGCTGTTTTTT.

There are many counts of this clonotype. V gene TRBV6-2 or TRBV6-3 combines with J gene TRBJ2-3, with D maybe TRBD1 (5 bases). The germline V gene has CDR1 MNHEY and CDR2 SVGEGT. The CDR3 extends over 15 amino acids. Deletions cut 10 bases from V and 6 bases from J, with 23 bases between. The chain's CDR3 is CAIKNSLAKGDTQYF. Written as DNA, the CDR3 is TGTGCCATCAAGAACAGCCTTGCCAAGGGGGATACGCAGTATTTT.

This chain joins TRBV24-1 and TRBJ2-1; perhaps TRBD2 as D (6 bases). The CDR3 totals 16 residues. Germline V gene sequence: CDR1 KGHDR, CDR2 SFDVKD. V was pared by 4 bases and J by 4 bases, with 16 bases between. The CDR3: CATSDPASGEYNEQFF. In DNA, the CDR3 is TGTGCCACCAGTGACCCCGCTTCGGGAGAGTACAATGAGCAGTTCTTC.

This clonotype has ten or more counts. V usage is TRBV5-1 and J usage is TRBJ1-6; D is undetermined. The CDR3 contains 15 residues. Per the germline V gene, CDR1 is SGHRS and CDR2 is YFSETQ. V was cut by 4 bases and J by 0 bases, with 8 bases left in between. DNA of the CDR3: TGCGCCAGCAGCCAAAGACCCTCCTATAATTCACCCCTCCACTTT. It is translated as CASSQRPSYNSPLHF. Filled out from reference TRBV5-1 and TRBJ1-6, the complete variable domain reads KAGVTQTPRYLIKTRGQQVTLSCSPISGHRSVSWYQQTPGQGLQFLFEYFSETQRNKGNFPGRFSGRQFSNSRSEMNVSTLELGDSALYLCASSQRPSYNSPLHFGNGTRLTVT.

This clonotype appeared many times. J is TRBJ2-5 and V is TRBV14, with a weak D call TRBD1 (5 bases). CDR3 length: 15 amino acids. The V end was cut by 4 bases, the J end by 2 bases, with 14 bases between. Germline values: CDR1 SGHDN, CDR2 FVKESK. CDR3 amino acids: CASSRQYGAQETQYF. The CDR3 DNA reads TGTGCCAGCAGCCGTCAATATGGGGCACAAGAGACCCAGTACTTC.

This clonotype was observed at least ten times. The chain couples TRBV18 to TRBJ2-5, with TRBD1 matching 7 bases. J lost 4 bases, V lost 4 bases, and 3 bases had no gene match. This CDR3 is built from 13 residues. Germline loops: CDR1 KGHSH, CDR2 LQKENI. The CDR3 sequence: CASSRQGGETQYF. The CDR3 DNA reads as TGTGCCAGCTCACGACAGGGTGGAGAGACCCAGTACTTC. The entire variable domain, with the rest obtained from reference TRBV18 and TRBJ2-5, is as follows: NAGVMQNPRHLVRRRGQEARLRCSPMKGHSHVYWYRQLPEEGLKFMVYLQKENIIDESGMPKERFSAEFPKEGPSILRIQQVVRGDSAAYFCASSRQGGETQYFGPGTRLLVL.

This clonotype was seen only a few times. The chain couples TRBV28 to TRBJ2-6, with 10 positions matching TRBD1. Germline CDR1 MDHEN, CDR2 SYDVKM. Trimming removed 6 bases from V and 0 bases from J; junction bases left unmatched: 2. The CDR3 contains 16 residues. The CDR3 coding sequence is TGTGCCAGCAGGGGACAGGGGTCCTCTGGGGCCAACGTCCTGACTTTC. It translates to CASRGQGSSGANVLTF.

As to this clonotype: A much bigger clone sits one base away, suggesting this may be a read error. The gene calls are TRBV15 and TRBJ2-3, with D unclear. The length of the CDR3 is 14 residues. CDR1 is LNHNV, CDR2 YYDKDF, per germline (reference sequence). The ends were cut back, 3 bases at V and 2 bases at J, with 9 bases in the middle. CDR3 coding DNA: TGTGCCACCAGCAGGCCAGGTCTCACAGATACGCAGTATTTT. It yields the protein CATSRPGLTDTQYF.

This clonotype appeared many times. The chain carries TRBV15 and TRBJ2-7; D may be TRBD1 or TRBD2 (5 bases each). Germline CDR1 LNHNV, CDR2 YYDKDF (reference sequence). The CDR3 has 15 amino acids. Trimming took 5 bases from V and 2 from J, leaving 16 bases between them. Written as DNA, the CDR3 is TGTGCCACCAGCCTTATCAGGGTACTAGCCTACGAGCAGTACTTC. It codes for CATSLIRVLAYEQYF.

This clonotype occurred many times. The chain is built from TRBV29-1 and TRBJ2-3; D call uncertain. Germline CDR1 reads SQVTM; CDR2 reads ANQGSEA. This CDR3 has 13 residues. V was shortened by 8 bases and J by 2 bases, with 14 bases between the two germline ends. The CDR3 reads CSTRPLLTDTQYF. For the CDR3, the DNA is TGCAGCACGAGACCACTACTCACAGATACGCAGTATTTT.

This clonotype was observed many times. The chain couples TRBV6-1 to TRBJ2-7; perhaps TRBD1 as D (6 bases). The V end lost 3 bases, the J end lost 6 bases, and 12 bases lay between the germline ends. This CDR3 has 13 amino acids. From germline, CDR1 is MNHNS and CDR2 SASEGT. CDR3 region: CASSDVRQAEQYF. As DNA, the CDR3 is TGTGCCAGCAGTGACGTTCGACAGGCCGAGCAGTACTTC.

In its sample, this clonotype was seen a few times. The chain is built from TRBV7-2 and TRBJ2-2; no reliable D call. The CDR3 sequence is 13 residues long. The V gene lost 7 bases and the J gene lost 1 base, with 7 bases spanning the gap. CDR1 and CDR2 from the germline V gene are SGHTA and FQGNSA. The chain's CDR3 is CASKTKNTGELFF. In DNA form, the CDR3 reads TGTGCCAGCAAGACCAAGAACACCGGGGAGCTGTTTTTT. The full variable domain, in which reference TRBV7-2 and TRBJ2-2 provide the parts outside the CDR3, is GAGVSQSPSNKVTEKGKDVELRCDPISGHTALYWYRQSLGQGLEFLIYFQGNSAPDKSGLPSDRFSAERTGGSVSTLTIQRTQQEDSAVYLCASKTKNTGELFFGEGSRLTVL.